This T cell receptor (beta chain) was identified during a study of tumor-infiltrating lymphocytes in primary liver carcinoma. Study-wide results and limits: No more than about 8-24% of top clones could be seen in all five tumor regions.

Turning to this clonotype: Its antigen is unidentified. This could be a read error, since a much larger clone is one nucleotide away. It is likely a read error, because the conserved phenylalanine at the end of the CDR3 is missing.

TCR beta cDNA was prepared out of roughly 450 ng total RNA by means of a constant-region primer. A slightly modified ARM-PCR protocol with three nested multiplex PCR rounds produced these TCR beta libraries. The two initial PCR rounds, about 9 cycles each, used TRBV1-TRBV30 forward and C-beta reverse primers. TCRdb re-called the multiplex PCR reads through MiXCR, storing one row per CDR3 protein. The data hold some 110,000 distinct CDR3 sequences, with 64% observed a single time. V lost 4 bases and J lost 5; bases outside the gene matches: 12. The CDR3 totals 16 residues. The germline V gene has CDR1 SGHRS and CDR2 YFSETQ. Investigators took RNA and DNA out together from roughly 21-30 mg of unsorted bulk tissue. Enrolled patients were chronically infected with HBV and treatment-naive.

The source of this sequence is a woman in her fifties or sixties with primary liver carcinoma and hepatitis B virus infection. This chain connects TRBV5-1 to TRBJ1-1; 9 nucleotides align to TRBD1. Material: liver tumor tissue from sampling region 3. Described subset: tumor region T3, left-lateral pole. The CDR3 DNA is TGCGCCAGCAGCCCGGGGACAGGGCTGATAAGGACTGAAGCTTTCCTT. Protein product: CASSPGTGLIRTEAFL.